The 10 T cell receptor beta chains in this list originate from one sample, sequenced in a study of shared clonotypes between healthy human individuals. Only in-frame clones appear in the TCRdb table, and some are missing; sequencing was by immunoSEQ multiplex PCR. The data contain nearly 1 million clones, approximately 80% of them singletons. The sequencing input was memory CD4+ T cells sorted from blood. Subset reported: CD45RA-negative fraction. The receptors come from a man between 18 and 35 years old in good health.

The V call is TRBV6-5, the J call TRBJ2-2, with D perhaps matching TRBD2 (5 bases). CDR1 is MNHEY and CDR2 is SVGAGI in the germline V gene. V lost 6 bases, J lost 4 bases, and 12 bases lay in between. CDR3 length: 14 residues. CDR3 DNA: TGTGCCAGCAGGGCGGTAAGCGGCACCGGGGAGCTGTTTTTT. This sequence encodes CASRAVSGTGELFF.

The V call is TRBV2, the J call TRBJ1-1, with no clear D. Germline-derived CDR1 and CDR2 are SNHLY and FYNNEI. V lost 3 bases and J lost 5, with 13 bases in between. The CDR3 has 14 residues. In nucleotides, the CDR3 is TGTGCCAGCAGTGACCCCCATCTGGGGACTGAAGCTTTCTTT. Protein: CASSDPHLGTEAFF.

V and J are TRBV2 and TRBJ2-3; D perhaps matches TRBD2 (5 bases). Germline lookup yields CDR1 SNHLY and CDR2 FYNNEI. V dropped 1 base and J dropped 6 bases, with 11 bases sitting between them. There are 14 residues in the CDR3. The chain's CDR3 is CASSEGHGGDTQYF. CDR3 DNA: TGTGCCAGCAGTGAAGGCCATGGCGGGGATACGCAGTATTTT. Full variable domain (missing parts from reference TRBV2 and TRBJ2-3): EPEVTQTPSHQVTQMGQEVILRCVPISNHLYFYWYRQILGQKVEFLVSFYNNEISEKSEIFDDQFSVERPDGSNFTLKIRSTKLEDSAMYFCASSEGHGGDTQYFGPGTRLTVL.

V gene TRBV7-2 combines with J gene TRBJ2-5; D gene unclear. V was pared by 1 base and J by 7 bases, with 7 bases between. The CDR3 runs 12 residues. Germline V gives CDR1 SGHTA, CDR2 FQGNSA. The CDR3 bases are TGTGCCAGCAGCTTAGTGCCCGGGACCCAGTACTTC. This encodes CASSLVPGTQYF.

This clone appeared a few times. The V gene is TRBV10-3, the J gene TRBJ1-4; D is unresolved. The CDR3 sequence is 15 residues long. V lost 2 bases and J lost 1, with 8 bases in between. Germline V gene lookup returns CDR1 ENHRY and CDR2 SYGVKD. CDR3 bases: TGTGCCATCAGTGAGGGTATGGGAACTAATGAAAAACTGTTTTTT. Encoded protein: CAISEGMGTNEKLFF.

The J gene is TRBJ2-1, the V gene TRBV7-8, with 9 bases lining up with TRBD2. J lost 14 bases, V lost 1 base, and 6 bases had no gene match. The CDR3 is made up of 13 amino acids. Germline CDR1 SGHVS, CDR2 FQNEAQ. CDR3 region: CASSLVGTSLKFF. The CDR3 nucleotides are TGTGCCAGCAGCTTAGTGGGGACTAGCTTGAAGTTCTTC.

In DNA form, the CDR3 reads TGTGCCAGCAGCCCCGGAGGTAGCGTTCAGGGTGAGCAGTTCTTC. Translated: CASSPGGSVQGEQFF. V gene TRBV7-6 combines with J gene TRBJ2-1; tentatively, D is TRBD1 or TRBD2 (5 bases each). Per germline, CDR1 SGHVS and CDR2 FNYEAQ. V was shortened by 5 bases and J by 9 bases, with 20 bases between the two germline ends. The CDR3 spans 15 residues.

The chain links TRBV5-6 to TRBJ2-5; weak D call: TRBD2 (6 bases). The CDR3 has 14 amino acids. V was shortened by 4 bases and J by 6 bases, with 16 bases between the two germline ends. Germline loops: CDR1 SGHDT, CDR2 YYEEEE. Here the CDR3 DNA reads TGTGCCAGCAGCAAGGGACTTGATAGACAGACCCAGTACTTC. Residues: CASSKGLDRQTQYF.

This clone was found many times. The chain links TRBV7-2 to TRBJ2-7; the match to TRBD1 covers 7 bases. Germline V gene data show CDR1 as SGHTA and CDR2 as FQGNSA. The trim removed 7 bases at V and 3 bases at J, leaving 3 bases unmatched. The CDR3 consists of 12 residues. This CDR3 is CASNNRGYEQYF. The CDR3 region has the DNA TGTGCCAGCAACAACAGGGGCTACGAGCAGTACTTC.

The CDR3: CASNREHQPQHF. Written as DNA, the CDR3 is TGTGCCAGCAACAGAGAACACCAGCCCCAGCATTTT. The chain has TRBV6-1 and TRBJ1-5; no clear D gene. Trimming removed 7 bases at V and 7 bases at J, with 11 bases between. The CDR3 covers 12 residues. Germline loops: CDR1 MNHNS, CDR2 SASEGT.